This TCR beta chain was identified in a study of tumor-infiltrating lymphocytes in localized non-small cell lung cancer. On the study more broadly: Patients included smokers and never-smokers with various histologies, some sampled after neoadjuvant chemotherapy.

Measured with immunoSEQ multiplex PCR; TCRdb has only the in-frame clones, and not every one. The data show approximately 14,000 clones, 80% to 90% seen once. The V gene's germline CDR1 is SGHTA and CDR2 FQGNSA. CDR3 size: 15 residues. V gave up 5 bases and J gave up 7 bases; unmatched junction bases: 6. The sample was lung tumor tissue. The sequence came from a human donor with non-small cell lung cancer. This sequence joins TRBV7-2 and TRBJ1-6; 9 bases match TRBD1. In DNA, the CDR3 is TGTGCCAGCAGCCTAGGACAGGGGTTGAATTCACCCCTCCACTTT. It is translated as CASSLGQGLNSPLHF.